This TCR beta chain was captured in a study of T cells in localized non-small cell lung cancer. Points from the study as a whole: Adjacent lung held a median around 60 of the top 100 tumor clones. Uninvolved neighboring lung showed the greatest T cell clonality, exceeding tumor.

The repertoire was sequenced with immunoSEQ multiplex PCR; TCRdb's copy has only in-frame clones and lacks some. The table includes 45,000 to 70,000 clones, 70% to 90% detected once. With regard to this clone: Antigen unknown.

Specimen: peripheral blood, collected before any cancer treatment. The origin of this receptor is a woman aged 35 to 70 with stage I lung adenocarcinoma.

The CDR3 nucleotides read TGTGCCAGTAGTGAGACAGGGAAGAGCTCCTACGAGCAGTACTTC. Residues: CASSETGKSSYEQYF. The chain couples TRBV19 to TRBJ2-7; 7 nucleotides align to TRBD1. Trimming took 5 bases from V and 0 from J; bases not matched to a gene: 7. CDR1 is LNHDA and CDR2 is SQIVND in the germline V gene (reference sequence). This CDR3 spans 15 amino acids.